This T cell receptor beta chain came from a study of T cells in lung cancer brain metastases. At the level of the study: Between primary and metastasis resection, most of the 20 patients were untreated.

Either synchronous oligometastatic disease or delayed solitary brain metastasis recurrence led to resection. In this sample, this clone turned up a few times. The target antigen is unknown. Germline V gene data show CDR1 as SQVTM and CDR2 as ANQGSEA. Trimming pared 7 bases from V and 3 bases from J, leaving 12 bases between. The length of the CDR3 is 12 residues. The protocol was immunoSEQ multiplex PCR, while the TCRdb copy is restricted to in-frame clones and leaves out a portion. This sample has about 2,900 clones; 85% occur once, and the top ten carry less than 9.5%. Broader study findings: Fragmented FFPE DNA may have left the infiltrating repertoire incompletely captured.

The sequence derives from a woman aged 55-69 years with non-small cell lung cancer. The sequencing sample was made of tumor tissue from the primary lung tumor. V usage is TRBV29-1 and J usage is TRBJ1-1, with D perhaps matching TRBD1 (5 bases). CDR3 nucleotides: TGCAGCGGACGGGGCTGGGACACTGAAGCTTTCTTT. Translating it yields CSGRGWDTEAFF.